A single sample is the source of the 19 T cell receptor beta chains below, sequenced in a study of cytomegalovirus exposure and HLA in healthy donors. Primers for the PCR totalled 60 Vbeta and 13 Jbeta. TCRdb keeps only in-frame clones here, not all; method: immunoSEQ multiplex PCR. The sample gives 150,000 to 200,000 clones, less than 90% of which show up once; 3.5% to 5% is in the top ten. Material for sequencing was PBMCs. These receptors originate from a man aged 50-59 years in good health and CMV-seropositive.

V and J are TRBV5-6 and TRBJ1-6; TRBD1 matches 7 bases. CDR1 and CDR2 from the germline V gene are SGHDT and YYEEEE. J gave up 10 bases and V 0 bases, and 4 bases lay outside the gene matches. The CDR3 runs to 14 residues. CDR3 loop: CASSLATGRSPLHF. Here the CDR3 DNA reads TGTGCCAGCAGCTTGGCGACAGGGCGGTCACCCCTCCACTTT.

CDR3 bases: TGCGCCAGCAGCTCCCAGACAGGGGACGCCTACAATGAGCAGTTCTTC. Protein: CASSSQTGDAYNEQFF. V usage is TRBV5-1 and J usage is TRBJ2-1; 8 nucleotides agree with TRBD1. The CDR3 has 16 amino acids. V was clipped by 3 bases and J by 2 bases; unmatched bases: 7. Germline V gene sequence: CDR1 SGHRS, CDR2 YFSETQ.

V usage is TRBV14 and J usage is TRBJ1-6, with 7 bases fitting TRBD1. This CDR3 comprises 14 residues. After removal of 4 bases from V and 4 bases from J, the junction contained 1 base not matched to a gene. The germline CDR1 and CDR2 sequences are SGHDN and FVKESK. In DNA, the CDR3 is TGTGCCAGCAGCCGGACAGGTTATAATTCACCCCTCCACTTT. Encoded protein: CASSRTGYNSPLHF. Filled out from reference TRBV14 and TRBJ1-6, the complete variable domain reads EAGVTQFPSHSVIEKGQTVTLRCDPISGHDNLYWYRRVMGKEIKFLLHFVKESKQDESGMPNNRFLAERTGGTYSTLKVQPAELEDSGVYFCASSRTGYNSPLHFGNGTRLTVT.

The chain combines TRBV10-1 with TRBJ2-7, with 12 nucleotides matching TRBD2. Trimming took 2 bases from V and 3 from J; bases not matched to a gene: 14. Germline V CDR1 and CDR2: WNHNN, SYGVQD (reference sequence). The CDR3 length is 19 residues. Here the CDR3 reads CASSELGLAGGSEGYEQYF. As DNA, the CDR3 is TGCGCCAGCAGTGAGCTGGGTCTAGCGGGGGGGTCCGAGGGCTACGAGCAGTACTTC.

V and J are TRBV2 and TRBJ2-3; TRBD2 might be the D (6 bases). Per the germline V gene, CDR1 is SNHLY and CDR2 is FYNNEI. The CDR3 totals 13 residues. Trimming pared 4 bases from V and 7 bases from J, leaving 12 bases between. The CDR3 sequence: CASSVYRENTQYF. The DNA of the CDR3 is TGTGCCAGCAGTGTTTATCGGGAGAATACGCAGTATTTT.

The chain links TRBV28 to TRBJ1-2, with D possibly matching TRBD1 (6 bases). Looked up from germline, CDR1 is MDHEN and CDR2 is SYDVKM. The CDR3 is made up of 12 amino acids. The V gene lost 10 bases and the J gene lost 4 bases, with 13 bases spanning the gap. As DNA, the CDR3 is TGTGCCACCCGTGACAGGTTCTATGGCTACACCTTC. Encoded protein: CATRDRFYGYTF.

The sample holds a few counts of this clone. The chain carries TRBV28 and TRBJ1-5, with TRBD1 as a possible D gene (6 bases). Germline V CDR1 and CDR2: MDHEN, SYDVKM. This CDR3 is built from 15 residues. Deletions cut 6 bases from V and 3 bases from J, with 15 bases between. CDR3 sequence (DNA): TGTGCCAGCAGCCCCCCGACAGGAACCAATCAGCCCCAGCATTTT. Translating it yields CASSPPTGTNQPQHF.

This chain connects TRBV15 to TRBJ2-3; perhaps TRBD1 as D (6 bases). This CDR3 spans 17 amino acids. Germline loops: CDR1 LNHNV, CDR2 YYDKDF (reference sequence). The V and J ends lost 5 bases and 1 base respectively, with 19 bases between them. The CDR3 here is CATSGQKGHPGTDTQYF. The CDR3, as DNA: TGTGCCACCAGCGGACAGAAGGGACACCCAGGCACAGATACGCAGTATTTT.

The CDR3 spells CASSEGGRTEAFF. CDR3 sequence (DNA): TGTGCCAGCAGTGAGGGAGGGAGGACTGAAGCTTTCTTT. The genes are TRBV27 and TRBJ1-1; D unclear. Trimming left V 5 bases short and J 5 bases short, with 12 bases between. Germline loops: CDR1 MNHEY, CDR2 SMNVEV (reference sequence). The CDR3 covers 13 residues.

The gene calls are TRBV7-2 and TRBJ1-2; no clear D gene. The CDR3 runs 15 residues. Germline CDR1 reads SGHTA; CDR2 reads FQGNSA. The ends were cut back, 4 bases at V and 3 bases at J, with 15 bases in the middle. The CDR3 DNA sequence: TGTGCCAGCAGCTACTCGGGCCCGAGGGACTATGGCTACACCTTC. This gives the protein CASSYSGPRDYGYTF.

The chain couples TRBV29-1 to TRBJ2-5; D possibly corresponds to TRBD2 (6 bases). The germline V gene has CDR1 SQVTM and CDR2 ANQGSEA. CDR3 length: 13 amino acids. The V and J ends lost 4 bases and 1 base respectively, with 10 bases between them. The DNA of the CDR3 is TGCAGCGTTGCCCCTAGCGCCCAAGAGACCCAGTACTTC. The encoded protein is CSVAPSAQETQYF. Filled out from reference TRBV29-1 and TRBJ2-5, the complete variable domain reads SAVISQKPSRDICQRGTSLTIQCQVDSQVTMMFWYRQQPGQSLTLIATANQGSEATYESGFVIDKFPISRPNLTFSTLTVSNMSPEDSSIYLCSVAPSAQETQYFGPGTRLLVL.

This clone was detected only a few times. The V and J genes are TRBV7-3 and TRBJ2-1; 10 bases are a match to TRBD2. The germline CDR1 and CDR2 sequences are SGHTA and FQGTGA. The V gene end was trimmed by 6 bases and the J gene end by 9 bases; junction bases not matched to a gene: 11. CDR3 length: 15 amino acids. CDR3 sequence: CASSFSGGRGGEQFF. Here the CDR3 DNA reads TGTGCCAGCAGTTTTAGCGGGGGGCGTGGGGGTGAGCAGTTCTTC.

Turning to this clone: Other DNA sequences in this specimen translate into the identical CDR3. The chain recombines TRBV5-1 with TRBJ2-2; D is possibly TRBD2 (6 bases). CDR3 length: 16 amino acids. Germline V lookup: CDR1 SGHRS, CDR2 YFSETQ. V was pared by 0 bases and J by 1 base, with 10 bases between. The CDR3: CASSLEGRGNTGELFF. Here the CDR3 DNA reads TGCGCCAGCAGCTTGGAGGGGCGGGGGAACACCGGGGAGCTGTTTTTT.

The chain employs TRBV14 and TRBJ2-2; 10 nucleotides match TRBD2. V lost 1 base to trimming and J lost 4 bases; unmatched junction nucleotides: 12. This CDR3 region has 19 residues. Germline CDR1 is SGHDN and CDR2 is FVKESK. The CDR3 DNA reads TGTGCCAGCAGCCAAGTTCGGGCTAGCGGGAGAGTGGCCACCGGGGAGCTGTTTTTT. This encodes CASSQVRASGRVATGELFF.

The CDR3 nucleotides read TGTGCCATCAGTGGAGCTGCGGGGGTAGGCACAGATACGCAGTATTTT. Translating it yields CAISGAAGVGTDTQYF. This chain connects TRBV10-3 to TRBJ2-3; TRBD2 agrees at 7 bases. The germline V gene has CDR1 ENHRY and CDR2 SYGVKD. This CDR3 is built from 16 residues. V dropped 4 bases and J dropped 1; count of bases not matched to a gene: 8.

The V gene is TRBV4-1, the J gene TRBJ2-5; 9 bases are shared with TRBD2. The CDR3 extends over 14 amino acids. Trimming took 2 bases from V and 5 from J; bases not matched to a gene: 3. CDR1 MGHRA and CDR2 YSYEKL come from the germline V gene. CDR3 in amino acids: CASSQLAGLETQYF. The CDR3 coding sequence is TGCGCCAGCAGCCAACTAGCGGGGTTGGAGACCCAGTACTTC.

The chain uses TRBV11-3 and TRBJ2-7, with 8 bases matching TRBD2. This CDR3 spans 13 amino acids. CDR1 SGHNT and CDR2 YENEEA come from the germline V gene. V shed 9 bases and J 5 bases; nucleotides not matched to a gene: 9. CDR3 nucleotide sequence: TGTGCCAGAACTAGCGGATCCAAGAACGAGCAGTACTTC. This codes for CARTSGSKNEQYF.

This clone was seen only a few times. V usage is TRBV6-6 and J usage is TRBJ2-2, with a tentative D call TRBD1 (5 bases). V was trimmed by 6 bases and J by 6 bases, leaving 17 bases between them. From germline, CDR1 is MNHNY and CDR2 SVGAGI (reference sequence). This CDR3 has 15 amino acids. CDR3 sequence: CASRAGRVGAGELFF. For the CDR3, the DNA is TGTGCCAGCAGAGCTGGCAGGGTGGGCGCCGGGGAGCTGTTTTTT.

This clone appeared once. The chain uses TRBV27 and TRBJ2-7; 8 positions match TRBD1. The CDR3 loop spans 14 amino acids. The V gene's germline CDR1 is MNHEY and CDR2 SMNVEV (reference sequence). V dropped 0 bases and J dropped 5; count of bases not matched to a gene: 3. This CDR3 reads CASSLSRQGNEQYF. DNA for the CDR3: TGTGCCAGCAGTTTATCGAGACAGGGGAACGAGCAGTACTTC.